The clone carrying this T cell receptor beta chain was seen at least ten times. Its specificity is unknown. The data stem from a study of T cell repertoires in cytomegalovirus infection. Points from the study as a whole: HLA-C-restricted CMV clonotypes gave the most frequent clonotype in two of eight donors.

Germline values: CDR1 SGHTA, CDR2 FQGNSA. V was cut by 5 bases and J by 1 base, with 8 bases left in between. The CDR3 sequence is 13 residues long. TCRdb recomputed calls from the reads with MiXCR, one row per CDR3 protein. The sample lists around 530,000 distinct CDR3 sequences, roughly 29% occurring once. The sequence was collected from a human donor in good health (CMV status not recorded). Some clones in this sample may be carry-over from other donors' samples. The chain uses TRBV7-2 and TRBJ2-5; D gene uncertain. The sequenced material came from PBMCs. The CDR3 reads CASSPQTQETQYF. As DNA, the CDR3 is TGTGCCAGCAGCCCGCAAACCCAAGAGACCCAGTACTTC.